This entry lists 5 T cell receptor beta chains sequenced from one sample in a study of cytomegalovirus exposure and HLA in healthy donors. 60 Vbeta and 13 Jbeta primers were used in PCR. The table came from immunoSEQ multiplex PCR; TCRdb's copy has only in-frame clones and leaves some out. The data show around 150,000 clones, under 70% seen once. Sequencing was done on a sample of PBMCs. The receptors originated from a man aged 30-40 years in good health and CMV-seropositive.

The chain is built from TRBV4-2 and TRBJ1-2, with 8 bases lining up with TRBD1. From germline, CDR1 is LGHNA and CDR2 YNFKEQ. V trimming: 1 base; J trimming: 3 bases; junction bases outside the gene matches: 10. The length of the CDR3 is 17 residues. The CDR3: CASSQGRQGRRDYGYTF. CDR3 coding DNA: TGTGCCAGCAGCCAAGGCCGACAGGGGCGTCGGGACTATGGCTACACCTTC.

The gene calls are TRBV6-6 and TRBJ2-2, with D perhaps matching TRBD1 (6 bases). The CDR3 length is 14 residues. CDR1 is MNHNY, CDR2 SVGAGI, per germline (reference sequence). V was cut by 6 bases and J by 1 base, with 9 bases left in between. This CDR3 reads CASRPGQNTGELFF. The CDR3 DNA follows: TGTGCCAGCAGACCGGGACAGAACACCGGGGAGCTGTTTTTT.

The rearrangement uses TRBV7-2 and TRBJ1-2, with D tentatively TRBD1 (5 bases). Looked up from germline, CDR1 is SGHTA and CDR2 is FQGNSA. V was clipped by 2 bases and J by 6 bases, with 13 bases between them. CDR3 length equals 14 residues. CDR3 protein: CASSLFLEGNGYTF. CDR3 nucleotides: TGTGCCAGCAGCTTATTTTTGGAGGGGAATGGCTACACCTTC.

This chain joins TRBV5-1 and TRBJ2-5; D may be TRBD2 (7 bases). Germline V lookup: CDR1 SGHRS, CDR2 YFSETQ. Trimming removed 4 bases from V and 0 bases from J, with 13 bases in between. CDR3 length: 15 residues. CDR3 region: CASSTGGRNQETQYF. Here the CDR3 DNA reads TGCGCCAGCAGCACCGGGGGGCGGAACCAAGAGACCCAGTACTTC.

This clone was seen a handful of times. CDR3 sequence (DNA): TGTGCCAGTAGTAGAAATGGACAGGGGGATACAGATACGCAGTATTTT. It translates to CASSRNGQGDTDTQYF. J is TRBJ2-3 and V is TRBV19; 10 bases map to TRBD1. CDR3 length: 16 residues. CDR1 and CDR2 from the germline V gene are LNHDA and SQIVND (reference sequence). V was pared by 4 bases and J by 3 bases, with 7 bases of the junction left unmatched.